This entry features one T cell receptor beta chain sequence. This specimen belongs to a study of control samples from healthy donors and cancer patients. Germline assignment: CDR1 KGHSH and CDR2 LQKENI. The CDR3 has 13 amino acids. Trimming took 4 bases from V and 0 from J, leaving 5 bases between them. The method was immunoSEQ multiplex PCR; TCRdb's version includes in-frame clones alone and lacks a portion of them. Of tens of thousands of clones in the sample, 65% to 85% were seen once. V gene TRBV18 combines with J gene TRBJ2-3, with D perhaps TRBD1 (5 bases). This clonotype was obtained from a man between 65 and 79 years old with lung cancer. Sequencing was carried out using PBMCs. The CDR3 sequence is CASSQGSTDTQYF. DNA of the CDR3: TGTGCCAGCTCACAGGGGAGCACAGATACGCAGTATTTT. Filled out from reference TRBV18 and TRBJ2-3, the complete variable domain reads NAGVMQNPRHLVRRRGQEARLRCSPMKGHSHVYWYRQLPEEGLKFMVYLQKENIIDESGMPKERFSAEFPKEGPSILRIQQVVRGDSAAYFCASSQGSTDTQYFGPGTRLTVL.